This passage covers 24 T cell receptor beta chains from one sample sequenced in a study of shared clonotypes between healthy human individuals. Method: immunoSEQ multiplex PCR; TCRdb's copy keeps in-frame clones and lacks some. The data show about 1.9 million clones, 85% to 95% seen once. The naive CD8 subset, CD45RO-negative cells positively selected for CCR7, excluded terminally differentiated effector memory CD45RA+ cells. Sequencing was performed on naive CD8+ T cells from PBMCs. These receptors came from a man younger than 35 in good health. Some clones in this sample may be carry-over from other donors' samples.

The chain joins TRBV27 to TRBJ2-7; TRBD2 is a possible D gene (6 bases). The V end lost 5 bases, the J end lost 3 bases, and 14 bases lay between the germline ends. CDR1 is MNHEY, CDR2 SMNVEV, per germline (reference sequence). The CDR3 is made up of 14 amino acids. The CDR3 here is CASSATGADYEQYF. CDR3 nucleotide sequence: TGTGCCAGCAGTGCCACGGGAGCTGACTACGAGCAGTACTTC.

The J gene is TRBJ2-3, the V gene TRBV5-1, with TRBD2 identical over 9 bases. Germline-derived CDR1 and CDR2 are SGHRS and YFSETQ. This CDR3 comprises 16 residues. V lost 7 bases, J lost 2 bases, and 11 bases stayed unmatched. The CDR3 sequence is CASSWREGLLTDTQYF. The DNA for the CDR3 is TGCGCCAGCTCCTGGCGGGAGGGCTTACTCACAGATACGCAGTATTTT.

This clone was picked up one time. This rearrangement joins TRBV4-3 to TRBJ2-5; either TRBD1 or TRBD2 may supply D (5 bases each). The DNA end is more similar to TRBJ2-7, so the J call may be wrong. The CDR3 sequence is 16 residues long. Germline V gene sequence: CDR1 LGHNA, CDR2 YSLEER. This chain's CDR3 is CASSQEAAGSSYEQYF. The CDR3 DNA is TGCGCCAGCAGCCAAGAGGCGGCAGGGAGCTCCTACGAGCAGTACTTC.

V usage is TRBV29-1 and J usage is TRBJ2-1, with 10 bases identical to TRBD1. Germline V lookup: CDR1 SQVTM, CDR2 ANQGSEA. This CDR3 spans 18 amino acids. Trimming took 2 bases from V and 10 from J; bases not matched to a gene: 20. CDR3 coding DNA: TGCAGCGTTGAATCAGTCCTGGGACAGGGGAAGGAGTTTGGGGAGCAGTTCTTC. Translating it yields CSVESVLGQGKEFGEQFF.

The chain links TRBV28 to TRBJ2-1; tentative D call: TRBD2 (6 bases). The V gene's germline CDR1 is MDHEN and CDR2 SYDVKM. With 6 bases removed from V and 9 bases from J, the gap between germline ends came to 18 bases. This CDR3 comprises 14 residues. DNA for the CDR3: TGTGCCAGCAGCCTTTACCTCCCCGGGGGTGAGCAGTTCTTC. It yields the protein CASSLYLPGGEQFF.

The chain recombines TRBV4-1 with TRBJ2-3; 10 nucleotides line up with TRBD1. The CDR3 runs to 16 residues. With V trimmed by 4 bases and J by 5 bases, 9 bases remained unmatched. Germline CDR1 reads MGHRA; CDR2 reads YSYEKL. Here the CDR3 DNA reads TGCGCCAGCAGCCCCCGGGGGGGACAGGGGATAGATACGCAGTATTTT. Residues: CASSPRGGQGIDTQYF.

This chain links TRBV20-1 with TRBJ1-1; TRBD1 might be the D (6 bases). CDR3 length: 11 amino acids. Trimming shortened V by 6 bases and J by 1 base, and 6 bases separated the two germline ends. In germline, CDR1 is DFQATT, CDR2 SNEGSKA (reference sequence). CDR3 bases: TGCAGTGCCAGGGGGAACACTGAAGCTTTCTTT. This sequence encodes CSARGNTEAFF.

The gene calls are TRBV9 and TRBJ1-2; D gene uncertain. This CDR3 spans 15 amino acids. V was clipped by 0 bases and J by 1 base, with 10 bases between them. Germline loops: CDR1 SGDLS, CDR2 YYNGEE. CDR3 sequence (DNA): TGTGCCAGCAGCGTAGCCGGGTGGGATAACTATGGCTACACCTTC. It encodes CASSVAGWDNYGYTF. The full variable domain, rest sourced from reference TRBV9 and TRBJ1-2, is DSGVTQTPKHLITATGQRVTLRCSPRSGDLSVYWYQQSLDQGLQFLIQYYNGEERAKGNILERFSAQQFPDLHSELNLSSLELGDSALYFCASSVAGWDNYGYTFGSGTRLTVV.

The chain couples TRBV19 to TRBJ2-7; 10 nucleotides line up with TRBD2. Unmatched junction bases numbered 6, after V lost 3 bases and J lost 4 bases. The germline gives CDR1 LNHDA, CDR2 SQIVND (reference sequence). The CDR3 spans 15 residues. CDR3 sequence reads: CASSIRLAGVYEQYF. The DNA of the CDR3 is TGTGCCAGTAGTATTAGGCTAGCGGGAGTGTACGAGCAGTACTTC.

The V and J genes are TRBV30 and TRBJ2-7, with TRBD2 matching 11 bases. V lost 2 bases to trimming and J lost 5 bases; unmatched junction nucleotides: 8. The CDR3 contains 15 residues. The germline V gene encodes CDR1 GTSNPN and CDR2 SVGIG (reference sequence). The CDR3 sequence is CAWSIRLAGGHEQYF. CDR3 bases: TGTGCCTGGAGTATTAGGCTAGCGGGAGGCCACGAGCAGTACTTC. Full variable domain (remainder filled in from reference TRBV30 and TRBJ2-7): SQTIHQWPATLVQPVGSPLSLECTVEGTSNPNLYWYRQAAGRGLQLLFYSVGIGQISSEVPQNLSASRPQDRQFILSSKKLLLSDSGFYLCAWSIRLAGGHEQYFGPGTRLTVT.

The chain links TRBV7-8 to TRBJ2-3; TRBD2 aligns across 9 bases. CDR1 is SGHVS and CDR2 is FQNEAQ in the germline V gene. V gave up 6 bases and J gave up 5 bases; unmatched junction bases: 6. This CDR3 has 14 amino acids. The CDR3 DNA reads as TGTGCCAGCAGGACGGCGGGAGGGTTAGATACGCAGTATTTT. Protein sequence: CASRTAGGLDTQYF.

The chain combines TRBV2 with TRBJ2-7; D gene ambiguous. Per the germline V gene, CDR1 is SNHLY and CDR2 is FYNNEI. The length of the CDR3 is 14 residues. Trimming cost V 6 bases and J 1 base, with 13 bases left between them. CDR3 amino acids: CASSYPRRSYEQYF. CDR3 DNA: TGTGCCAGCAGCTACCCACGCAGGTCCTACGAGCAGTACTTC. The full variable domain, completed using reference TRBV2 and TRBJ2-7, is EPEVTQTPSHQVTQMGQEVILRCVPISNHLYFYWYRQILGQKVEFLVSFYNNEISEKSEIFDDQFSVERPDGSNFTLKIRSTKLEDSAMYFCASSYPRRSYEQYFGPGTRLTVT.

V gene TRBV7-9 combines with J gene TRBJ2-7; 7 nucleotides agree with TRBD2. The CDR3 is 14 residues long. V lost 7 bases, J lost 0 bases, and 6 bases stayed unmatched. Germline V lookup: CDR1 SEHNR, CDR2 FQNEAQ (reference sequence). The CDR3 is CASTEAGSSYEQYF. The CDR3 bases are TGTGCCAGCACCGAAGCGGGAAGCTCCTACGAGCAGTACTTC.

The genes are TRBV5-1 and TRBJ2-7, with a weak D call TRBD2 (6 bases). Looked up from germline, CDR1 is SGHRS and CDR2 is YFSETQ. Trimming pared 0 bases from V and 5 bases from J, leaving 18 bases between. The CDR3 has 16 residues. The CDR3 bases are TGCGCCAGCAGCTTGGCCTCCAGGGAGGCCGTGGACGAGCAGTACTTC. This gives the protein CASSLASREAVDEQYF. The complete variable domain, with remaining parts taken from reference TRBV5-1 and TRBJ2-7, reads KAGVTQTPRYLIKTRGQQVTLSCSPISGHRSVSWYQQTPGQGLQFLFEYFSETQRNKGNFPGRFSGRQFSNSRSEMNVSTLELGDSALYLCASSLASREAVDEQYFGPGTRLTVT.

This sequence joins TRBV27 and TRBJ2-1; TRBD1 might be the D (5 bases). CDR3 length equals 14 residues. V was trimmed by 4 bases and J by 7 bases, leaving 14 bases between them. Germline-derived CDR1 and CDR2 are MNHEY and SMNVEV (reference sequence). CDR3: CASSSRQGINEQFF. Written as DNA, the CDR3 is TGTGCCAGCAGTTCACGGCAGGGAATTAATGAGCAGTTCTTC.

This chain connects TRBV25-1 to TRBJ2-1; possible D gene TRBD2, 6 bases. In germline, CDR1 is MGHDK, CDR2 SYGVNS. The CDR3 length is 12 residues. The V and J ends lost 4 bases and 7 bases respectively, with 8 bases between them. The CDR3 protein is CASSAGRNEQFF. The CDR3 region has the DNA TGTGCCAGCAGTGCAGGGAGGAATGAGCAGTTCTTC. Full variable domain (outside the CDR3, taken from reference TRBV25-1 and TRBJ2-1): EADIYQTPRYLVIGTGKKITLECSQTMGHDKMYWYQQDPGMELHLIHYSYGVNSTEKGDLSSESTVSRIRTEHFPLTLESARPSHTSQYLCASSAGRNEQFFGPGTRLTVL.

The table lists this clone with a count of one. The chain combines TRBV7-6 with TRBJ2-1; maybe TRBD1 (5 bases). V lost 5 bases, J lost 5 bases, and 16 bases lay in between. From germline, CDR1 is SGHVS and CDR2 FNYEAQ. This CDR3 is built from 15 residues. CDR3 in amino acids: CASSPRDPVNNEQFF. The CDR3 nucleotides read TGTGCCAGCAGCCCCAGGGATCCCGTTAACAATGAGCAGTTCTTC. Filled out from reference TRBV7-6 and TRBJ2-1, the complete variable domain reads GAGVSQSPRYKVTKRGQDVALRCDPISGHVSLYWYRQALGQGPEFLTYFNYEAQQDKSGLPNDRFSAERPEGSISTLTIQRTEQRDSAMYRCASSPRDPVNNEQFFGPGTRLTVL.

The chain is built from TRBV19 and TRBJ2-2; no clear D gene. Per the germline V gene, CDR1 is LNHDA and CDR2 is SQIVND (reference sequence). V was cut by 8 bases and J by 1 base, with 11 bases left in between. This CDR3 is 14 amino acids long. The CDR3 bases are TGTGCCAGTCCCGGCCTGATGAACACCGGGGAGCTGTTTTTT. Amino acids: CASPGLMNTGELFF.

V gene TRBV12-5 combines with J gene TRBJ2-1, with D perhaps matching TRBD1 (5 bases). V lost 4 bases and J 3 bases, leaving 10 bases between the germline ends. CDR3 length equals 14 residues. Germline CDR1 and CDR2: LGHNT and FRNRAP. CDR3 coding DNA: TGTGCTAGTGGTTCTTGCAGGGTCTACAATGAGCAGTTCTTC. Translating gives CASGSCRVYNEQFF.

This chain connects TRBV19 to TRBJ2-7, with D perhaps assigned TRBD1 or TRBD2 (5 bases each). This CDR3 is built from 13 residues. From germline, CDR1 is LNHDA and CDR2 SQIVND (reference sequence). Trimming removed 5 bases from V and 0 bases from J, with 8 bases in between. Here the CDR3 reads CASSSGTSYEQYF. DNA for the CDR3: TGTGCCAGTAGTTCCGGGACCTCCTACGAGCAGTACTTC. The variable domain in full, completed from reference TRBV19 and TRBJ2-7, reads DGGITQSPKYLFRKEGQNVTLSCEQNLNHDAMYWYRQDPGQGLRLIYYSQIVNDFQKGDIAEGYSVSREKKESFPLTVTSAQKNPTAFYLCASSSGTSYEQYFGPGTRLTVT.

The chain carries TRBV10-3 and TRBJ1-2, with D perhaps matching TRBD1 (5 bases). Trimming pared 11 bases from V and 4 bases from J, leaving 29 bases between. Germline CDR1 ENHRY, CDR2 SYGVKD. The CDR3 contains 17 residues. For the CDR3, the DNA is TGTGCCGCAGATCCGCTGGGCCCGACAGCCCCTGGCTATGGCTACACCTTC. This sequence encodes CAADPLGPTAPGYGYTF.

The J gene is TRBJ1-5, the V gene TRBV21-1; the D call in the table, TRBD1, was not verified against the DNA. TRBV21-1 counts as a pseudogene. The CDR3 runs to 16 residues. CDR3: CASSGRQGDLNQPQHF. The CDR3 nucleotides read TGTGCCAGCAGCGGACGACAGGGGGACCTCAATCAGCCCCAGCATTTT.

The DNA of the CDR3 is TGTGCCAGCAGTGATCGGCAGGGGGGAATTGAAGCTTTCTTT. This sequence encodes CASSDRQGGIEAFF. The chain has TRBV2 and TRBJ1-1; 7 bases agree with TRBD1. CDR3 length: 14 residues. V shed 3 bases, J shed 7 bases, and the junction held 8 bases outside the gene matches. The germline CDR1 and CDR2 sequences are SNHLY and FYNNEI.

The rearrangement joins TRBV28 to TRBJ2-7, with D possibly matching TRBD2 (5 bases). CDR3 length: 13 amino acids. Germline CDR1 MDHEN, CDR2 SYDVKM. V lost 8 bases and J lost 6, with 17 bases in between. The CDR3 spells CASGSTSFPEQYF. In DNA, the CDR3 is TGTGCCAGCGGGAGTACGAGCTTCCCCGAGCAGTACTTC.